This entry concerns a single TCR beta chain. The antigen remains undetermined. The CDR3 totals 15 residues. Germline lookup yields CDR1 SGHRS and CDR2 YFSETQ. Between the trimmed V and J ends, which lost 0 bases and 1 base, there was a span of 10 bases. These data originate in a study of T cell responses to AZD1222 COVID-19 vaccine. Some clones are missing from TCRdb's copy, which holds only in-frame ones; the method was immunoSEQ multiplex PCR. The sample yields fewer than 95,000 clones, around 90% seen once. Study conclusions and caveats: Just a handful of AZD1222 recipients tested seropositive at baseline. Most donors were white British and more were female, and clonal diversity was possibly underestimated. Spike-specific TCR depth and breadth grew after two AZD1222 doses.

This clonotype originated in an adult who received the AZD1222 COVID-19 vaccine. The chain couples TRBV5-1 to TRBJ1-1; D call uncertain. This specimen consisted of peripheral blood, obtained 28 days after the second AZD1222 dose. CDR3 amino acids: CASSLVMDGNTEAFF. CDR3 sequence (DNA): TGCGCCAGCAGCTTGGTGATGGACGGGAACACTGAAGCTTTCTTT.